A selection of T cell receptor beta chains follows, all from one sample in a study of T cell responses to AZD1222 COVID-19 vaccine. Sequenced by immunoSEQ multiplex PCR; TCRdb stores in-frame clones only, minus some. Of approximately 110,000 clones in the sample, around 95% were seen once. Source: peripheral blood, taken on day 0 of AZD1222 vaccination. The receptors come from an adult in good health. Each CDR3 is given with its conserved first and last residue. The size field is filled for only some rows; it gives once, few, many or a size class.

j_call	v_call	clone_size	cdr3_aa
TRBJ1-3	TRBV15	-	CATSRAPDAGNTIYF
TRBJ1-1	TRBV3-1/TRBV3-2	-	CASSHREDTEAFF
TRBJ1-1	TRBV6-5	-	CASSLDTDEAFF
TRBJ2-7	TRBV2	-	CASSVVMLYEQYF
TRBJ1-2	TRBV19	-	CASSSGRGMGYGYTF
TRBJ1-5	TRBV6-6	-	CASSGGGHNQPQHF
TRBJ1-4	TRBV5-4	-	CASSLGGANEKLFF
TRBJ1-1	TRBV3-1/TRBV3-2	-	CASSPQSTGGVTEAFF
TRBJ2-7	TRBV6-2/TRBV6-3	-	CASSYQGLDEQYF
TRBJ2-2	TRBV9	-	CASSVLSGRDTGELFF
TRBJ1-5	TRBV6-5	-	CASRDRNSNQPQHF
TRBJ1-1	TRBV4-3	-	CASSQDRRGVNEAFF
TRBJ1-1	TRBV4-1	once	CASSQGPQQRNTEAFF
TRBJ1-1	TRBV5-1	once	CASSVTGTGGNTEAFF
TRBJ1-6	TRBV6-5	-	CASSKRGANNSPLHF
TRBJ1-6	TRBV30	-	CAWGTGGLALHF
TRBJ2-1	TRBV19	-	CASSISGSIDEQFF
TRBJ1-2	TRBV11-2	-	CASSPLGGGANYGYTF